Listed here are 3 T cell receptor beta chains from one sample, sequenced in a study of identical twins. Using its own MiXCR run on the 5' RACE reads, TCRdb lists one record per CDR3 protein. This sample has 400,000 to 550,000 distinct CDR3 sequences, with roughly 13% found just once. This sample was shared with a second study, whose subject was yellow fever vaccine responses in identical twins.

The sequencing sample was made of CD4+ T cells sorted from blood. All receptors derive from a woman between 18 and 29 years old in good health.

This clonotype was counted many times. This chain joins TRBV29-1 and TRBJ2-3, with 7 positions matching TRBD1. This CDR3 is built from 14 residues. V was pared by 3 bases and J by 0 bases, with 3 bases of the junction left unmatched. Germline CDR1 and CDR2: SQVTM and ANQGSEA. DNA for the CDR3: TGCAGCGTTGATGGCAGGGGGAGCACAGATACGCAGTATTTT. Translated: CSVDGRGSTDTQYF.

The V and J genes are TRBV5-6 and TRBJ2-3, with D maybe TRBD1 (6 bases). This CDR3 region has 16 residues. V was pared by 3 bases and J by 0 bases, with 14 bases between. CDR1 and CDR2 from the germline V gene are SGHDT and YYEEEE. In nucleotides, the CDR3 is TGTGCCAGCAGCTATCCAGGGGCAAGGAGCACAGATACGCAGTATTTT. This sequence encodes CASSYPGARSTDTQYF.

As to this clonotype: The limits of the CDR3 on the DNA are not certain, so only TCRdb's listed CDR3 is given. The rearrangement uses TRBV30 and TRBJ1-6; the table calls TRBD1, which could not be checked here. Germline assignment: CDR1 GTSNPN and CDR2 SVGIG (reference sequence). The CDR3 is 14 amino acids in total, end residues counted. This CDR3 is CAWSPPGQVGRGNF.